This TCR beta chain was observed in a study of OX40 agonist ivuxolimab in advanced cancers. Background on the study: Those enrolled were approximately 83% male, with a mean age of around 60 years and ages from roughly 20 to 85.

TCRdb's copy holds only in-frame clones and misses some; the assay was immunoSEQ multiplex PCR. The sample consists of about 91,000 clones, more than 70% of them appearing once. Study-wide results and caveats: At 0.1 to 3.0 mg/kg, CD4+ and CD8+ blood T cells expanded clonally by week 6. Low normalized T-cell clonal expansion was also seen in some nonresponders.

The germline V gene has CDR1 SGHTA and CDR2 FQGNSA. V lost 3 bases, J lost 2 bases, and 10 bases lay in between. CDR3 length: 15 amino acids. This clone appeared a single time. What it binds is not known. Sequencing used CD4+ or CD8+ T cells sorted from blood, obtained in a trial of the OX40 agonist ivuxolimab. The sequence derives from an adult with an advanced solid tumor such as melanoma, head and neck, liver or kidney cancer. The chain uses TRBV7-2 and TRBJ2-2; D may be TRBD2 (6 bases). The CDR3 loop reads CASSFLAPNTGELFF. The CDR3 DNA follows: TGTGCCAGCAGCTTCCTAGCGCCCAACACCGGGGAGCTGTTTTTT.